The 24 T cell receptor beta chains below all came from one sample that was sequenced in a study of beta chain features in type 1 diabetes. General observations from the study: Type 1 diabetes patients had TCRB CDR3s that were shorter (moderately but significantly so) in all four CD4+ subsets.

These receptors' targets are unknown. Investigators reverse transcribed all isolated RNA, so they sequenced expressed TCRB transcripts. Libraries were prepared by immunoSEQ multiplex PCR; TCRdb keeps only in-frame clonotypes and omits some of them. The sample carries 600,000 to 750,000 clones, around 12% recorded once. The sequenced sample was naive CD4+ T cells from blood. These receptor sequences come from a young man with type 1 diabetes.

Only a few counts were recorded for this clone. V and J are TRBV7-3 and TRBJ2-1; D gene ambiguous. Trimming stripped 2 bases from V and 5 bases from J, with 7 bases between. The CDR3 totals 13 residues. From germline, CDR1 is SGHTA and CDR2 FQGTGA. CDR3 in amino acids: CASSLDRNNEQFF. The CDR3 bases are TGTGCCAGCAGCTTAGACCGTAACAATGAGCAGTTCTTC.

This chain links TRBV6-6 with TRBJ1-2; D ambiguous. The CDR3 length is 16 residues. Germline V gene lookup returns CDR1 MNHNY and CDR2 SVGAGI (reference sequence). V lost 2 bases, J lost 5 bases, and 18 bases lay in between. CDR3 nucleotides: TGTGCCAGCAGTTACCCACTTAGGCAGCGAGGGTATGGCTACACCTTC. Its translation: CASSYPLRQRGYGYTF.

This rearrangement joins TRBV7-2 to TRBJ2-7; 8 nucleotides agree with TRBD2. The V and J ends lost 4 bases and 0 bases, in that order; junction bases with no gene match: 8. CDR1 is SGHTA and CDR2 is FQGNSA in the germline V gene. This CDR3 is 16 amino acids long. The CDR3 sequence: CASSSTGGISSYEQYF. The CDR3 region has the DNA TGTGCCAGCAGCTCCACGGGGGGGATTAGCTCCTACGAGCAGTACTTC.

This chain connects TRBV7-8 to TRBJ1-1; D gene ambiguous. The CDR3 runs to 14 residues. Trimming stripped 5 bases from V and 5 bases from J, with 15 bases between. The V gene's germline CDR1 is SGHVS and CDR2 FQNEAQ. The CDR3 sequence is CASSPVRVGTEAFF. The CDR3 nucleotides read TGTGCCAGCAGCCCGGTGCGGGTGGGTACTGAAGCTTTCTTT.

This clone has a handful of counts. This chain links TRBV6-5 with TRBJ1-5; no firm D call. V was cut by 6 bases and J by 0 bases, with 6 bases left in between. Germline CDR1 reads MNHEY; CDR2 reads SVGAGI. The CDR3 totals 13 residues. In nucleotides, the CDR3 is TGTGCCAGCAGACAGTATAGCAATCAGCCCCAGCATTTT. Amino acid sequence: CASRQYSNQPQHF.

V usage is TRBV19 and J usage is TRBJ2-7; D not certain. CDR3 length: 13 amino acids. Trimming removed 3 bases from V and 7 bases from J, with 13 bases in between. Germline assignment: CDR1 LNHDA and CDR2 SQIVND (reference sequence). The CDR3 loop reads CASSMGSVAEQYF. DNA of the CDR3: TGTGCCAGTAGTATGGGCAGTGTAGCTGAGCAGTACTTC.

This clone showed up just a few times. Other nucleotide sequences in the sample specify the same CDR3. The chain recombines TRBV28 with TRBJ1-5; 7 nucleotides align to TRBD1. Germline V gene sequence: CDR1 MDHEN, CDR2 SYDVKM. The CDR3 totals 14 residues. Germline trimming cut 5 bases from V and 0 bases from J; bases unmatched to any gene: 1. The DNA for the CDR3 is TGTGCCAGCAGTCCAGGGGGTAGCAATCAGCCCCAGCATTTT. It specifies CASSPGGSNQPQHF. Full variable domain (outside the CDR3, taken from reference TRBV28 and TRBJ1-5): DVKVTQSSRYLVKRTGEKVFLECVQDMDHENMFWYRQDPGLGLRLIYFSYDVKMKEKGDIPEGYSVSREKKERFSLILESASTNQTSMYLCASSPGGSNQPQHFGDGTRLSIL.

This clone turned up a few times. The chain joins TRBV13 to TRBJ2-7; D unresolved. This CDR3 is 12 amino acids long. V was pared by 6 bases and J by 0 bases, with 6 bases between. The germline gives CDR1 PRHDT, CDR2 FYEKMQ (reference sequence). The CDR3 DNA reads as TGTGCCAGCAGATTCGGCTCCTACGAGCAGTACTTC. It encodes CASRFGSYEQYF.

The genes are TRBV7-2 and TRBJ1-6; D not resolved. Germline V gene lookup returns CDR1 SGHTA and CDR2 FQGNSA. This CDR3 contains 15 residues. The ends were cut back, 0 bases at V and 10 bases at J, with 13 bases in the middle. Here the CDR3 reads CASSLAMGVSSPLHF. The CDR3 DNA follows: TGTGCCAGCAGCTTAGCGATGGGTGTTTCCTCACCCCTCCACTTT.

This clone was seen a few times. The chain has TRBV7-9 and TRBJ2-4, with D possibly called TRBD1 or TRBD2 (6 bases each). Deletions cut 5 bases from V and 0 bases from J, with 17 bases between. CDR1 SEHNR and CDR2 FQNEAQ come from the germline V gene (reference sequence). The CDR3 is made up of 17 amino acids. CDR3 sequence: CASSPVSGGSAKNIQYF. CDR3 nucleotides: TGTGCCAGCAGCCCCGTTTCCGGGGGCTCAGCCAAAAACATTCAGTACTTC. Filled out from reference TRBV7-9 and TRBJ2-4, the complete variable domain reads DTGVSQNPRHKITKRGQNVTFRCDPISEHNRLYWYRQTLGQGPEFLTYFQNEAQLEKSRLLSDRFSAERPKGSFSTLEIQRTEQGDSAMYLCASSPVSGGSAKNIQYFGAGTRLSVL.

There are a few counts of this clone. The junction and the germline gene differ at one end; a read error may be behind it. CDR3 nucleotides: TGTGCCAGCACCTTCCTAGAGGGGGGTTCCTCCGAGCAGTACTTC. Translating gives CASTFLEGGSSEQYF. This sequence joins TRBV2 and TRBJ2-7; D is perhaps TRBD1 or TRBD2 (6 bases each). Germline V CDR1 and CDR2: SNHLY, FYNNEI. This CDR3 has 15 residues.

As concerns this clone: Different DNA sequences within this sample yield the same CDR3. The V gene is TRBV5-1, the J gene TRBJ2-3; 9 bases match TRBD1. The CDR3 is 15 amino acids. Germline lookup yields CDR1 SGHRS and CDR2 YFSETQ. Trimming took 4 bases from V and 2 from J; bases not matched to a gene: 5. CDR3 protein: CASSLGQGPTDTQYF. CDR3 nucleotide sequence: TGCGCCAGCAGCCTAGGACAGGGGCCCACAGATACGCAGTATTTT.

The chain combines TRBV5-1 with TRBJ2-3, with a tentative D call TRBD1 (7 bases). The V end was cut by 1 base, the J end by 5 bases, with 8 bases between. The germline CDR1 and CDR2 sequences are SGHRS and YFSETQ. The CDR3 covers 13 residues. The CDR3 DNA reads as TGCGCCAGCAGCTTGCAGGGGGGAGATACGCAGTATTTT. Translation gives CASSLQGGDTQYF.

The gene calls are TRBV30 and TRBJ2-5, with D uncertain. TRBJ2-7 matches the DNA end more closely, so the J call is doubtful. The CDR3 is 11 amino acids. Germline lookup yields CDR1 GTSNPN and CDR2 SVGIG (reference sequence). As DNA, the CDR3 is TGTGCCTGGAGTAAAGCCCACGAGCAGTACTTC. This sequence encodes CAWSKAHEQYF.

This clone was observed a few times. The V and J genes are TRBV18 and TRBJ2-1; D is unresolved. Trimming shortened V by 3 bases and J by 3 bases, and 9 bases separated the two germline ends. Germline V gene data show CDR1 as KGHSH and CDR2 as LQKENI. The CDR3 spans 14 residues. The CDR3 sequence: CASSPEMIYNEQFF. CDR3 in DNA: TGTGCCAGCTCACCTGAGATGATCTACAATGAGCAGTTCTTC.

Note on this clone: The same CDR3 can be traced to other DNA sequences in this sample. The chain carries TRBV5-1 and TRBJ2-3; 10 bases fit TRBD2. CDR1 is SGHRS, CDR2 YFSETQ, per germline. V was pared by 4 bases and J by 1 base, with 3 bases of the junction left unmatched. The CDR3 loop spans 15 amino acids. This CDR3 is CASSLLAGGTDTQYF. The CDR3 DNA reads as TGCGCCAGCAGCCTTCTAGCGGGGGGCACAGATACGCAGTATTTT.

This clone was recorded a few times. The chain has TRBV7-3 and TRBJ2-7; possibly TRBD1 for D (6 bases). Germline V gene lookup returns CDR1 SGHTA and CDR2 FQGTGA. V was clipped by 2 bases and J by 1 base, with 12 bases between them. The CDR3 has 15 amino acids. The chain's CDR3 is CASSLRSGVSYEQYF. The DNA of the CDR3 is TGTGCCAGCAGCTTACGATCAGGGGTTTCCTACGAGCAGTACTTC.

CDR3 region: CASSLTEGNEKLFF. CDR3 nucleotides: TGCGCCAGCAGCCTGACAGAGGGTAATGAAAAACTGTTTTTT. The V gene is TRBV5-1, the J gene TRBJ1-4; weak D call: TRBD1 (5 bases). This CDR3 region has 14 residues. V gave up 4 bases and J gave up 4 bases, with 11 bases separating them. Germline V gene sequence: CDR1 SGHRS, CDR2 YFSETQ.

V is TRBV5-6 and J is TRBJ2-5; 8 positions match TRBD2. Germline V lookup: CDR1 SGHDT, CDR2 YYEEEE. The length of the CDR3 is 16 residues. The trim removed 1 base at V and 0 bases at J, leaving 5 bases unmatched. The CDR3 is CASSLSSGGYQETQYF. For the CDR3, the DNA is TGTGCCAGCAGCTTGTCGAGCGGGGGTTACCAAGAGACCCAGTACTTC.

This clone occurred a few times. The V and J genes are TRBV29-1 and TRBJ1-6; weak D call: TRBD1 (5 bases). The CDR3 loop spans 13 amino acids. The germline V gene has CDR1 SQVTM and CDR2 ANQGSEA. The germline V and J ends were trimmed by 4 bases and 6 bases, with 10 bases remaining between them. The CDR3 coding sequence is TGCAGCGTTGGAGAAGGGGTTAATTCACCCCTCCACTTT. It encodes CSVGEGVNSPLHF. Complete variable domain (other parts from reference TRBV29-1 and TRBJ1-6): SAVISQKPSRDICQRGTSLTIQCQVDSQVTMMFWYRQQPGQSLTLIATANQGSEATYESGFVIDKFPISRPNLTFSTLTVSNMSPEDSSIYLCSVGEGVNSPLHFGNGTRLTVT.

The chain has TRBV2 and TRBJ2-7; TRBD1 matches at 9 bases. The ends lost 7 bases at V and 2 bases at J; junction bases unmatched: 6. The CDR3 loop spans 14 amino acids. Germline V gene lookup returns CDR1 SNHLY and CDR2 FYNNEI. Written as DNA, the CDR3 is TGTGCCAGCACCCGGGACAGGGTGACCTACGAGCAGTACTTC. Protein product: CASTRDRVTYEQYF.

The rearrangement joins TRBV7-2 to TRBJ2-1, with D possibly being TRBD2 (6 bases). The CDR3 loop spans 15 amino acids. Germline V gene data show CDR1 as SGHTA and CDR2 as FQGNSA. V was shortened by 5 bases and J by 6 bases, with 17 bases between the two germline ends. The CDR3 DNA reads TGTGCCAGCAGCGCGCCCGGGAGCCTTATCAATGAGCAGTTCTTC. Translated: CASSAPGSLINEQFF.

This clone appeared a few times. The chain recombines TRBV2 with TRBJ2-6, with D uncertain. Germline CDR1 reads SNHLY; CDR2 reads FYNNEI. The CDR3 length is 14 residues. The V and J ends lost 4 bases and 4 bases respectively, with 8 bases between them. DNA of the CDR3: TGTGCCAGCAGTGTCTTGCGAGGGGCCAACGTCCTGACTTTC. This sequence encodes CASSVLRGANVLTF.

This clone appeared a few times. The V and J genes are TRBV6-5 and TRBJ2-7; a possible D gene is TRBD2 (5 bases). In germline, CDR1 is MNHEY, CDR2 SVGAGI. V was cut by 6 bases and J by 3 bases, with 18 bases left in between. The CDR3 runs to 15 residues. CDR3: CASSPGGLGDYEQYF. CDR3 coding DNA: TGTGCCAGCAGCCCCGGAGGACTCGGAGACTACGAGCAGTACTTC.